What follows describes a single TCR beta chain. Its antigen is not known. In the PCR, 60 Vbeta and 13 Jbeta primers were used. Profiling relied on immunoSEQ multiplex PCR, and the TCRdb table lists in-frame clones only, not all of them. The table lists over 120,000 clones, more than 70% of them singletons, with around 2.5% in the top ten. This sample was taken from a study of cytomegalovirus exposure and HLA in healthy donors. Study-wide findings and caveats: Analysis was carried out at a later point, and it linked a missense DCLRE1C variant to TCR beta V- and J-gene trimming. Reports described diagnosis of cytomegalovirus status by the classifier as highly specific and sensitive.

The sequence was obtained from a man aged 45-65 years in good health and CMV-seronegative. The sequenced material came from PBMCs.

CDR3 protein: CASSPQAGSYNEQFF. Written as DNA, the CDR3 is TGTGCCAGCAGTCCTCAGGCAGGCTCCTACAATGAGCAGTTCTTC. The rearrangement links TRBV6-1 to TRBJ2-1; D gene ambiguous. The CDR3 length is 15 residues. Between the trimmed V and J ends, which lost 5 bases and 0 bases, there was a span of 11 bases. Looked up from germline, CDR1 is MNHNS and CDR2 is SASEGT.